These T cell receptor beta chains were read from a single sample in a study of control samples from healthy donors and cancer patients. Using immunoSEQ multiplex PCR, the repertoire was profiled, and TCRdb retains in-frame clones only, with some absent. The sample holds around 140,000 clones, roughly 89% seen once. The sample was blood. Source of these receptors: a man aged 18 to 29 in good health. CDR3s include the opening cysteine and the closing phenylalanine or tryptophan. The order of the fields is V gene, J gene, clone size, CDR3 length, D gene, CDR3 protein, CDR3 DNA. A D gene is named only where the DNA matches it firmly. Rows give clone size only sometimes, using once, few, many, or a class for an expanded clone.

TRBV6-5,TRBJ1-1,NA,14,NA,CASSYSYRETEAFF,TGTGCCAGCAGTTACTCGTATAGGGAGACTGAAGCTTTCTTT
TRBV7-8,TRBJ2-7,NA,14,NA,CASSSYRGGHEQYF,TGTGCCAGCAGCTCCTACAGGGGAGGGCACGAGCAGTACTTC
TRBV5-1,TRBJ2-1,NA,14,TRBD1,CASSFRQGFDEQFF,TGCGCCAGCAGCTTTAGACAGGGTTTCGATGAGCAGTTCTTC
TRBV19,TRBJ1-1,once,16,NA,CATVPPRGLGNTEAFF,TGTGCCACAGTCCCGCCACGAGGGTTGGGGAACACTGAAGCTTTCTTT
TRBV23-1,TRBJ2-7,NA,14,TRBD1,CASSRDREMYEQYF,TGCGCCAGCAGCCGGGACAGGGAGATGTACGAGCAGTACTTC
TRBV7-2,TRBJ2-1,once,15,TRBD2,CASSHSGGASNEQFF,TGTGCCAGCAGCCACAGCGGGGGGGCGAGCAATGAGCAGTTCTTC
TRBV6-2/TRBV6-3,TRBJ1-1,NA,14,TRBD1,CASSEVPGQGTAFF,TGTGCCAGCAGCGAAGTCCCGGGACAGGGGACGGCTTTCTTT
TRBV5-1,TRBJ2-2,NA,13,NA,CASSDVDGGELFF,TGCGCCAGCAGCGACGTGGATGGCGGGGAGCTGTTTTTT
TRBV28,TRBJ1-2,NA,15,NA,CASSSGTPLAEGYTF,TGTGCCAGCAGTTCAGGGACACCGCTAGCCGAGGGCTACACCTTC
TRBV30,TRBJ1-1,NA,12,NA,CAREVVNTEAFF,TGTGCCAGAGAGGTGGTGAACACTGAAGCTTTCTTT
TRBV29-1,TRBJ2-7,NA,11,NA,CSVSDSYEQYF,TGCAGCGTCTCCGACAGCTACGAGCAGTACTTC
TRBV29-1,TRBJ2-2,NA,14,NA,CSVPTPGPPGELFF,TGCAGCGTTCCCACCCCGGGGCCCCCCGGGGAGCTGTTTTTT
TRBV3-1/TRBV3-2,TRBJ1-1,NA,12,NA,CASSQDSLEAFF,TGTGCCAGCAGCCAAGATAGTCTCGAAGCTTTCTTT
TRBV28,TRBJ1-5,NA,15,TRBD1,CASKDRGYSNQPQHF,TGTGCCAGCAAGGACAGGGGATATAGCAATCAGCCCCAGCATTTT
TRBV6-5,TRBJ2-1,NA,13,TRBD2,CASRLAGHNEQFF,TGTGCCAGCCGACTAGCGGGGCACAATGAGCAGTTCTTC
TRBV5-6,TRBJ1-6,NA,15,NA,CASSLVGRTESPLHF,TGTGCCAGCAGCTTGGTGGGGAGAACGGAATCACCCCTCCACTTT
TRBV9,TRBJ2-1,NA,17,TRBD2,CASSVGYTSGSYNEQFF,TGTGCCAGCAGCGTAGGTTATACTAGCGGATCTTACAATGAGCAGTTCTTC
TRBV5-5,TRBJ1-3,NA,16,NA,CASSLLQGASGNTIYF,TGTGCCAGCAGCTTGTTGCAGGGAGCGTCTGGAAACACCATATATTTT
TRBV19,TRBJ1-1,few,12,NA,CASRRGSTEAFF,TGTGCCAGTAGGAGGGGGAGCACTGAAGCTTTCTTT
TRBV7-9,TRBJ2-3,NA,11,NA,CASSPADTQYF,TGTGCCAGCAGCCCCGCGGATACGCAGTATTTT
TRBV5-6,TRBJ1-1,NA,14,NA,CASSQGGARTEAFF,TGTGCCAGCAGCCAAGGCGGGGCGAGGACTGAAGCTTTCTTT
TRBV2,TRBJ2-7,NA,14,NA,CASSDRGPATEQYF,TGTGCCAGCAGTGATCGGGGGCCCGCAACCGAGCAGTACTTC
TRBV7-9,TRBJ2-4,NA,14,NA,CASSLGGAKNIQYF,TGTGCCAGCAGCTTAGGGGGGGCCAAAAACATTCAGTACTTC
TRBV5-6,TRBJ2-5,NA,16,TRBD2,CASSLAVAGGLETQYF,TGTGCCAGCAGCTTGGCTGTAGCGGGGGGCCTTGAGACCCAGTACTTC
TRBV5-1,TRBJ2-1,NA,17,TRBD2,CASSEGLAGGLYNEQFF,TGCGCCAGCAGCGAAGGACTAGCGGGGGGGCTTTACAATGAGCAGTTCTTC
TRBV6-2/TRBV6-3,TRBJ2-5,NA,13,NA,CASSQLAMETQYF,TGTGCCAGCAGCCAACTAGCAATGGAGACCCAGTACTTC
TRBV5-1,TRBJ2-1,NA,15,NA,CASSLGQLSYNEQFF,TGCGCCAGCAGCTTGGGGCAGCTCTCCTACAATGAGCAGTTCTTC
TRBV27,TRBJ2-7,NA,13,TRBD1,CASSFTGGYEQYF,TGTGCCAGCAGTTTTACAGGGGGTTACGAGCAGTACTTC
TRBV14,TRBJ1-2,NA,15,NA,CASSQEGRYVHGYTF,TGTGCCAGCAGCCAAGAGGGGCGGTACGTCCATGGCTACACCTTC
TRBV4-3,TRBJ1-2,NA,13,TRBD1,CASSQGQGNGYTF,TGCGCCAGCAGCCAGGGACAGGGGAATGGCTACACCTTC
TRBV2,TRBJ1-6,NA,13,NA,CASSDGGNSPLHF,TGTGCCAGCAGTGATGGGGGGAATTCACCCCTCCACTTT
TRBV28,TRBJ2-1,NA,17,TRBD2,CASSLSAALAGLDEQFF,TGTGCCAGCAGTTTATCAGCGGCACTAGCGGGGTTGGATGAGCAGTTCTTC
TRBV6-1,TRBJ2-3,NA,15,TRBD1,CASSDRDSSTDTQYF,TGTGCCAGCAGTGACCGGGACAGTAGCACAGATACGCAGTATTTT
TRBV15,TRBJ2-7,NA,13,NA,CATRFRDSYEQYF,TGTGCCACTCGTTTCCGGGACTCCTACGAGCAGTACTTC
TRBV5-5,TRBJ2-7,NA,19,TRBD2,CASSLEAGGAGSYFYEQYF,TGTGCCAGCAGCTTGGAGGCCGGGGGGGCCGGGTCTTACTTCTACGAGCAGTACTTC
TRBV18,TRBJ2-4,NA,17,TRBD1,CASRGRDRELAKNIQYF,TGTGCCAGCCGAGGCCGGGACAGGGAACTAGCCAAAAACATTCAGTACTTC
TRBV5-5,TRBJ2-5,once,14,TRBD2,CASSLFSGGGAQYF,TGTGCCAGCAGCTTGTTTAGCGGGGGGGGTGCCCAGTACTTC
TRBV4-1,TRBJ2-1,NA,15,NA,CASSQTGKVYNEQFF,TGCGCCAGCAGCCAAACTGGCAAGGTTTACAATGAGCAGTTCTTC
TRBV3-1/TRBV3-2,TRBJ1-2,NA,14,NA,CASSLIMGADGYTF,TGTGCCAGCAGCCTTATCATGGGGGCCGATGGCTACACCTTC
TRBV6-5,TRBJ2-7,NA,15,TRBD1,CASSYRDRGGYEQYF,TGTGCCAGCAGTTACAGGGACAGGGGGGGATACGAGCAGTACTTC
TRBV2,TRBJ2-7,NA,15,NA,CASTQGRQGRGEQYF,TGTGCCAGCACTCAGGGCAGGCAGGGGCGGGGGGAGCAGTACTTC
TRBV23-1,TRBJ2-7,NA,12,NA,CASSQSNRRGYF,TGCGCCAGCAGTCAATCTAACAGGAGGGGGTACTTC
TRBV7-9,TRBJ2-4,NA,14,NA,CASSSSAKTGFDYF,TGTGCCAGCAGCTCTTCGGCGAAGACAGGTTTTGATTACTTC
TRBV24-1,TRBJ2-3,NA,16,TRBD2,CATSDPAGASTDTQYF,TGTGCCACCAGTGATCCAGCGGGGGCTAGCACAGATACGCAGTATTTT
TRBV4-1,TRBJ1-1,NA,13,NA,CASSQGSGREAFF,TGCGCCAGCAGCCAAGGGTCCGGCCGGGAAGCTTTCTTT
TRBV7-9,TRBJ1-3,NA,11,NA,CASIGLDTIYF,TGTGCCAGCATAGGACTGGACACCATATATTTT
TRBV4-2,TRBJ1-2,NA,15,TRBD1,CASSQDGTGGYGYTF,TGTGCCAGCAGCCAAGACGGGACAGGGGGCTATGGCTACACCTTC
TRBV4-1,TRBJ1-6,NA,15,NA,CASSQDTSYNSPLHF,TGCGCCAGCAGCCAGGATACATCCTATAATTCACCCCTCCACTTT
TRBV7-3,TRBJ1-2,NA,13,TRBD1,CASSSTGDYGYTF,TGTGCCAGCAGCTCGACAGGGGACTATGGCTACACCTTC
TRBV27,TRBJ2-2,NA,16,NA,CASSLPGVAGTGELFF,TGTGCCAGCAGTTTACCGGGCGTAGCTGGCACCGGGGAGCTGTTTTTT
TRBV3-1/TRBV3-2,TRBJ1-1,NA,15,TRBD1,CASSHTPGQGSEAFF,TGTGCCAGCAGCCATACGCCGGGACAGGGATCTGAAGCTTTCTTT
TRBV2,TRBJ1-1,once,12,NA,CASSRRTEEAFF,TGTGCCAGCAGTCGGAGGACGGAAGAAGCTTTCTTT
TRBV2,TRBJ1-3,once,14,NA,CASSDGGERNTIYF,TGTGCCAGCAGTGACGGGGGTGAGAGAAACACCATATATTTT
TRBV5-4,TRBJ1-6,NA,15,NA,CASTPEGGWNSPLHF,TGTGCCAGCACCCCCGAGGGGGGCTGGAATTCACCCCTCCACTTT